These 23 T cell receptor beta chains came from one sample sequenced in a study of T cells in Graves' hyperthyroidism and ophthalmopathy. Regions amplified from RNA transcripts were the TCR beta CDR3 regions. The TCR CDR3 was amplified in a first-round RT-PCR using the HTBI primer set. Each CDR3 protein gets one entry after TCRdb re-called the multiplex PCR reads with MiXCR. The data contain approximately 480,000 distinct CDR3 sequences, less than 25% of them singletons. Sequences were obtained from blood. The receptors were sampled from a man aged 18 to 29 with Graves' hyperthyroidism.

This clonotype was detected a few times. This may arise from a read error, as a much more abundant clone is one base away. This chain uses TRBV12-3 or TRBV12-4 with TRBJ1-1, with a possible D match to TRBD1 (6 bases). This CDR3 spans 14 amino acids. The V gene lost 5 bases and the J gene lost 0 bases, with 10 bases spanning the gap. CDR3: CASSTQGLNTEAFF. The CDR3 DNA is TGTGCCAGCAGTACCCAGGGGTTGAACACTGAAGCTTTCTTT.

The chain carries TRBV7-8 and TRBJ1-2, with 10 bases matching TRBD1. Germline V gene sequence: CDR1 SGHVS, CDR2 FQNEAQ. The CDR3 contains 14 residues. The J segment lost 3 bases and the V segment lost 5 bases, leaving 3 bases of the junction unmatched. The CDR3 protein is CASSKGQGHYGYTF. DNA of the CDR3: TGTGCCAGCAGCAAGGGACAGGGGCACTATGGCTACACCTTC.

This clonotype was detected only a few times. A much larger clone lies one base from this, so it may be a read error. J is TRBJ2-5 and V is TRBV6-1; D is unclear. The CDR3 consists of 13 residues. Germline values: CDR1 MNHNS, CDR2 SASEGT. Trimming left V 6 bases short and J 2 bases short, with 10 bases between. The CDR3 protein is CASSAPDQETQYF. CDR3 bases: TGTGCCAGCAGCGCTCCAGATCAAGAGACCCAGTACTTC.

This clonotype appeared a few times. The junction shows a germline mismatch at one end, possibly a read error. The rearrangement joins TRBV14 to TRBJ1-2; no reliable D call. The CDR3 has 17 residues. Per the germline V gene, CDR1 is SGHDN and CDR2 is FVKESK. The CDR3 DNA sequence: TGTGCCAGCAGCCAAGTCGCGGCAGGATCCGCTAACTATAGCTACACCTTC. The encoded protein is CASSQVAAGSANYSYTF.

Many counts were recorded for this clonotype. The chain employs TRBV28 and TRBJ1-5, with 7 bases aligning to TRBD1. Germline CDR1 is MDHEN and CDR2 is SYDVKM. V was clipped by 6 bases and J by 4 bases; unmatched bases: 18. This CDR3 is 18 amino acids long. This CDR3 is CASSLRDTLQGMNQPQHF. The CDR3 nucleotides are TGTGCCAGCAGCTTAAGGGATACTCTACAGGGGATGAATCAGCCCCAGCATTTT. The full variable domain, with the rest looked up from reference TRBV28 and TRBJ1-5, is DVKVTQSSRYLVKRTGEKVFLECVQDMDHENMFWYRQDPGLGLRLIYFSYDVKMKEKGDIPEGYSVSREKKERFSLILESASTNQTSMYLCASSLRDTLQGMNQPQHFGDGTRLSIL.

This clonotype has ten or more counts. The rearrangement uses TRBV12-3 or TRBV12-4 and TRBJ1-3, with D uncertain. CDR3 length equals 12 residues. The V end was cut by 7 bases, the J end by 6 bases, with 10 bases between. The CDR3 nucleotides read TGTGCCAGCACTAGGTCCGCAAACACCATATATTTT. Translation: CASTRSANTIYF.

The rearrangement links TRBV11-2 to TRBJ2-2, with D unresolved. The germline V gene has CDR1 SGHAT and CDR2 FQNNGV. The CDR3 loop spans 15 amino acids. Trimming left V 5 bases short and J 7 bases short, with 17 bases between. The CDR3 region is CASSHWKKPHGELFF. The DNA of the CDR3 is TGTGCCAGCAGCCACTGGAAGAAACCCCACGGGGAGCTGTTTTTT.

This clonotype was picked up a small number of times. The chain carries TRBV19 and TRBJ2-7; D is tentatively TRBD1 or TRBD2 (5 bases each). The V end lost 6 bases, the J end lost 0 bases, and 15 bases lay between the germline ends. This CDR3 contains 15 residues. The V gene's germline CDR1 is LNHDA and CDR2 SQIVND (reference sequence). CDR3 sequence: CASSTRWGPSYEQYF. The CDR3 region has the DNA TGTGCCAGTAGCACTCGTTGGGGACCCTCCTACGAGCAGTACTTC.

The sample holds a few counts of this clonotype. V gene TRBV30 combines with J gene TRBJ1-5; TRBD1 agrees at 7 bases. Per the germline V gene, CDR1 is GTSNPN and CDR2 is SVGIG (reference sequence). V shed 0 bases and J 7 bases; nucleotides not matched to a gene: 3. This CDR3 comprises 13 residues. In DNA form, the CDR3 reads TGTGCCTGGAGTGTACGACAGGGCCAGCCCCAGCATTTT. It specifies CAWSVRQGQPQHF.

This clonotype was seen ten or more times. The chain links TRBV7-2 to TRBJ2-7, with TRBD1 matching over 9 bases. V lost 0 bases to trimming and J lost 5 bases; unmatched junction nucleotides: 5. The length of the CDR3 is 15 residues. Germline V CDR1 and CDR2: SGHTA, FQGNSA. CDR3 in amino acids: CASSLAGQGIHEQYF. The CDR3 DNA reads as TGTGCCAGCAGCTTAGCGGGACAGGGAATTCACGAGCAGTACTTC.

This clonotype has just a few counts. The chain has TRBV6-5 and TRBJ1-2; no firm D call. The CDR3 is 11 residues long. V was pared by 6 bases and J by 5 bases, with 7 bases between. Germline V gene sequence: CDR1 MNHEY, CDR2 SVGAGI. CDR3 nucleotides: TGTGCCAGCAGACTCGAGTATGGCTACACCTTC. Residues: CASRLEYGYTF.

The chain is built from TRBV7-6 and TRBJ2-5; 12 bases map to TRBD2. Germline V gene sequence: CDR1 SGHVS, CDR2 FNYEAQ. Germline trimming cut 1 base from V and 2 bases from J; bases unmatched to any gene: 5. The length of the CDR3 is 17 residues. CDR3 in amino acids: CASSLGLAGGIQETQYF. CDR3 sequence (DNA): TGTGCCAGCAGCTTAGGGCTAGCGGGAGGGATACAAGAGACCCAGTACTTC.

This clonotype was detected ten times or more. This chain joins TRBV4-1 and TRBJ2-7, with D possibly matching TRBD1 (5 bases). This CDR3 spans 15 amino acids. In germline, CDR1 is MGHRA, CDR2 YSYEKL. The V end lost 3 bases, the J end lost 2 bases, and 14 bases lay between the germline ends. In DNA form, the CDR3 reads TGCGCCAGCAGCCACCCAGGGAATAAGGCCTACGAGCAGTACTTC. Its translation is CASSHPGNKAYEQYF.

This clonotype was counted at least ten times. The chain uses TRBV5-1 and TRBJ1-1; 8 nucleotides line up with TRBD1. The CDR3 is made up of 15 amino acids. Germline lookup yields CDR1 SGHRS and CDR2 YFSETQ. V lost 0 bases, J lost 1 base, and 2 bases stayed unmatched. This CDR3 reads CASSLAGGANTEAFF. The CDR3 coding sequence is TGCGCCAGCAGCTTGGCAGGGGGCGCGAACACTGAAGCTTTCTTT.

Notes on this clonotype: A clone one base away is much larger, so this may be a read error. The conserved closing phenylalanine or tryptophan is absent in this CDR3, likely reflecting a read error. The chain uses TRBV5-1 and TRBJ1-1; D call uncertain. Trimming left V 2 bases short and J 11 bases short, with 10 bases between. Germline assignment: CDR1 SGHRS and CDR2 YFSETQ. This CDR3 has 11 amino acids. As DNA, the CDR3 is TGCGCCAGCAGCTTCGCGGGGAAGGCTTTCGTT. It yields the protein CASSFAGKAFV.

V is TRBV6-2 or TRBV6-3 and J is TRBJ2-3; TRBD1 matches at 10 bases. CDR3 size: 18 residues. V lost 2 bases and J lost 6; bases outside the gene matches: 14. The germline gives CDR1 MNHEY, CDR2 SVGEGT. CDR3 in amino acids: CASSYPNRDRGLMDTQYF. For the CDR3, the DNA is TGTGCCAGCAGTTACCCCAACCGGGACAGGGGCCTGATGGATACGCAGTATTTT.

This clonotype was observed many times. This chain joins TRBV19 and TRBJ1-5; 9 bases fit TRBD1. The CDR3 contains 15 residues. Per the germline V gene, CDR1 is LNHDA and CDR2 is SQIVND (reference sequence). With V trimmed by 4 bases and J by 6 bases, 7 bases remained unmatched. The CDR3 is CASSRTGAQGQPQHF. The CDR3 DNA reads TGTGCCAGTAGTAGGACAGGGGCGCAGGGTCAGCCCCAGCATTTT.

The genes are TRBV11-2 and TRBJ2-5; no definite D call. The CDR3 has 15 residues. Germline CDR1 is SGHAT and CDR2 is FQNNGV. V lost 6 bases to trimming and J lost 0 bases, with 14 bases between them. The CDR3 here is CASSSYREYQETQYF. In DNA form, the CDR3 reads TGTGCCAGCAGTTCCTACAGAGAATACCAAGAGACCCAGTACTTC. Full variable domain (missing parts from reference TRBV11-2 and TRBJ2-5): EAGVAQSPRYKIIEKRQSVAFWCNPISGHATLYWYQQILGQGPKLLIQFQNNGVVDDSQLPKDRFSAERLKGVDSTLKIQPAKLEDSAVYLCASSSYREYQETQYFGPGTRLLVL.

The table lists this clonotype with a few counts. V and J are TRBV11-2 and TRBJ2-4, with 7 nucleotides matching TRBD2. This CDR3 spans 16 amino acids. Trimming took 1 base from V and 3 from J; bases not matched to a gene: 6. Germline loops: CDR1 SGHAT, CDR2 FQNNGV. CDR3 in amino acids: CASSLGGGGSKNIQYF. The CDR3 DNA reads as TGTGCCAGCAGCTTAGGTGGGGGGGGAAGCAAAAACATTCAGTACTTC.

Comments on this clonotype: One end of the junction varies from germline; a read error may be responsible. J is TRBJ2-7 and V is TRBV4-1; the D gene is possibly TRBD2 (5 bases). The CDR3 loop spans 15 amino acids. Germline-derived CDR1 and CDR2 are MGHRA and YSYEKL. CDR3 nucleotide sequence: TGCGCCAGCAGCCAAGTAGGGCGGTCATGGGGAGAGCAGTGCTTC. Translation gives CASSQVGRSWGEQCF.

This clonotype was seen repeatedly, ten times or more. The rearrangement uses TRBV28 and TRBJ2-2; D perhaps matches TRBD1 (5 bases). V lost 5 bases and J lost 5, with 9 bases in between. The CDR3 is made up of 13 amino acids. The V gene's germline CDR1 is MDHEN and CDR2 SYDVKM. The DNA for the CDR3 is TGTGCCAGCAGTCCAAGGGGTACCGGGGAGCTGTTTTTT. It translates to CASSPRGTGELFF. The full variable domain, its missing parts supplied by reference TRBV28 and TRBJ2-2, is DVKVTQSSRYLVKRTGEKVFLECVQDMDHENMFWYRQDPGLGLRLIYFSYDVKMKEKGDIPEGYSVSREKKERFSLILESASTNQTSMYLCASSPRGTGELFFGEGSRLTVL.

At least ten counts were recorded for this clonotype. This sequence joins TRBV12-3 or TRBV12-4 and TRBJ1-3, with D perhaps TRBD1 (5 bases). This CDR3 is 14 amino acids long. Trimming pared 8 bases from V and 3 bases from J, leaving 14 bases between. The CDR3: CASAASGYGNTIYF. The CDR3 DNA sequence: TGTGCCAGCGCAGCGTCAGGGTATGGAAACACCATATATTTT.

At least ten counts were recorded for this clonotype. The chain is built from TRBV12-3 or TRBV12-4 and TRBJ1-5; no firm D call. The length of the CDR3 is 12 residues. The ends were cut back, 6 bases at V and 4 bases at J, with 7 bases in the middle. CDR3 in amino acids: CASSRGNQPQHF. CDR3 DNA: TGTGCCAGCAGCCGAGGGAATCAGCCCCAGCATTTT.